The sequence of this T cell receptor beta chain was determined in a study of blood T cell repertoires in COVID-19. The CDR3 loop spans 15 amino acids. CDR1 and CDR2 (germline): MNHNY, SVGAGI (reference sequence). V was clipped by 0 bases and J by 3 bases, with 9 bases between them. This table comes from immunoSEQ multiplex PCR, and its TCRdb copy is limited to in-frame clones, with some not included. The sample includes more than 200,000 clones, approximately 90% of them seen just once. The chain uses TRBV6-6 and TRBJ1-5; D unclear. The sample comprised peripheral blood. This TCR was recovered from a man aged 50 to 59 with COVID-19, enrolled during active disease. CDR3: CASSYSGQHNQPQHF. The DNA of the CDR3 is TGTGCCAGCAGTTACTCGGGCCAGCACAATCAGCCCCAGCATTTT.